This T cell receptor beta chain was observed in a study of blood T cell repertoires in COVID-19. Study context: Material from acute and convalescent COVID-19 was sourced from the United States, Italy and Spain. T cells, B-cell-depleted T cells, or PBMCs supplied cDNA or gDNA.

It was during active infection that Seattle patients were enrolled and then longitudinally followed. The authors' processing: Estimation of nucleated cell counts was performed using reference gene primer amplification. Clones were read by immunoSEQ multiplex PCR, and TCRdb kept only the in-frame ones, dropping some. V, J and clone size are taken as reported in that table, and D and trimming were inferred from the DNA itself. Among about 210,000 clones listed, 85% were seen once. The TCR originated in a woman aged 70 to 79 with COVID-19, enrolled during active disease. Sequencing was carried out using peripheral blood.

DNA of the CDR3: TGTGCCAGCAGCGTAGATGTACACTCCTACGAGCAGTACTTC. Protein: CASSVDVHSYEQYF. The chain uses TRBV9 and TRBJ2-7; D uncertain. Germline V gene sequence: CDR1 SGDLS, CDR2 YYNGEE. The CDR3 length is 14 residues. V gave up 0 bases and J gave up 0 bases, with 7 bases separating them. Looking up the rest from reference TRBV9 and TRBJ2-7 gives the full variable domain: DSGVTQTPKHLITATGQRVTLRCSPRSGDLSVYWYQQSLDQGLQFLIQYYNGEERAKGNILERFSAQQFPDLHSELNLSSLELGDSALYFCASSVDVHSYEQYFGPGTRLTVT.